These 10 T cell receptor delta chains originate from one sample sequenced in a study of γδ T cells in repeated Plasmodium falciparum infection. TCRdb reprocessed the multiplex PCR reads using CATT. In the table there are about 51,000 delta-chain clones, roughly 1.9% of which are singletons. Flow sorting of PBMC yielded separate Vgamma9/Vdelta2+ and Vdelta2-negative gammadelta T cell populations for bulk repertoire analysis. The sequencing sample was made of gamma-delta T cells from blood. The receptor source for this set is a pool of human donors (malaria-infected and uninfected, not separated).

This clone was seen more than once but under ten times. TCRdb's protein, taken from a much larger clone, differs from this DNA's translation at residue 5, likely owing to a read error; the protein displayed comes from the DNA. The chain couples TRDV1 to TRDJ1; tentatively, D is TRDD2 (9 bases). TCRdb lists no J gene, so it was determined here by aligning the DNA to germline. V was shortened by 5 bases and J by 2 bases, with 45 bases between the two germline ends. CDR3 size: 25 residues. The germline V gene has CDR1 TSWWSYY and CDR2 QGS. CDR3 residues: CALGPPSYFTSTGGLRLGCTDKLIF. DNA of the CDR3: TGTGCTCTTGGGCCACCTTCCTACTTTACCAGTACTGGGGGTCTCAGGCTAGGCTGTACCGATAAACTCATCTTT.

With respect to this clone: A far larger clone is off by one base, so a read error is likely. No DNA is shown, since the ends of the CDR3 on it are uncertain; the CDR3 is the one TCRdb lists. This sample includes further DNA sequences coding for the same CDR3. The V segment is TRDV1, and no J call was made; TRDD3, the table's D call, lacks a check against the DNA. Including both end residues, the CDR3 is 22 amino acids long. CDR1 is TSWWSYY, CDR2 QGS, per germline. The CDR3 region is CALGPTRGIREWGTRHTDKLIF.

This clone occurred many times. The chain links TRDV2 to TRDJ1; 9 nucleotides agree with TRDD3. The length of the CDR3 is 16 residues. Germline V lookup: CDR1 GEAIGNYY, CDR2 EKD. Germline trimming cut 3 bases from V and 0 bases from J; bases unmatched to any gene: 7. CDR3 bases: TGTGCCTGTGACGGACTGGGGGAGCTGTACACCGATAAACTCATCTTT. The encoded protein is CACDGLGELYTDKLIF.

This clone was seen more than once but under ten times. TCRdb's protein, taken from a much larger clone, differs from this DNA's translation at residue 5, likely owing to a read error; the protein displayed comes from the DNA. The chain links TRDV1 to TRDJ1, with D possibly being TRDD2 (6 bases). The V and J ends lost 5 bases and 0 bases respectively, with 40 bases between them. The germline gives CDR1 TSWWSYY, CDR2 QGS. The CDR3 is 24 amino acids. The CDR3, as DNA: TGTGCTCTTGGGTTGCCGGCCTTCCCCTACCCTGTGGATCAAGGTCCCGTGTACACCGATAAACTCATCTTT. It specifies CALGLPAFPYPVDQGPVYTDKLIF.

Note on this clone: This sequence may be a read error, since a much larger clone differs from it by one base. This chain uses TRAV29/DV5 with TRDJ1; 12 nucleotides align to TRDD3. The CDR3 is 21 amino acids. The germline CDR1 and CDR2 sequences are NSMFDY and ISSIKDK. CDR3 sequence reads: CAAHSLSYLYWGIPYTDKLIF. The CDR3 region has the DNA TGTGCGGCCCATTCCCTTTCCTACCTGTACTGGGGGATACCTTACACCGATAAACTCATCTTT. Drawing the rest from reference TRAV29/DV5 and TRDJ1, the complete variable domain is DQQVKQNSPSLSVQEGRISILNCDYTNSMFDYFLWYKKYPAEGPTFLISISSIKDKNEDGRFTVFLNKSAKHLSLHIVPSQPGDSAVYFCAAHSLSYLYWGIPYTDKLIFGKGTRVTVEP.

This clone was found a few times. Translating this DNA gives a protein that differs at residue 21 from the TCRdb one, which belongs to a much larger clone; a read error is likely, and the protein shown is this translation. The V gene was identified as TRDV3, while no J gene was called; TRDD3, the table's D call, lacks a check against the DNA. The germline V gene encodes CDR1 TVYSNPD and CDR2 GDNSRS (reference sequence). CDR3 size: 23 residues. CDR3 residues: CACSVPSYAIIWGIHPNTDKPIF. As DNA, the CDR3 is TGTGCCTGCTCTGTCCCTTCCTACGCCATTATCTGGGGGATACATCCGAACACCGATAAACCCATCTTT.

With respect to this clone: A read error likely explains this, since a far larger clone differs by one base. This specimen includes other DNA sequences encoding the same CDR3. Called V gene: TRDV1; the J gene was not called; the D segment call TRDD3 is taken from the table without a DNA check. Germline values: CDR1 TSWWSYY, CDR2 QGS. The CDR3 is 20 amino acids. This CDR3 reads CALGERPNQGYWGIPTKLIF. The CDR3 DNA follows: TGTGCTCTTGGGGAACGTCCGAATCAGGGCTACTGGGGGATACCTACTAAACTCATCTTC.

This clone came up a few times. This DNA translates differently at residue 17 from the TCRdb protein, which is that of a much larger clone; a read error is likely, and the protein shown is the DNA's own translation. The rearrangement joins TRDV3 to TRDJ1; 13 bases map to TRDD3. The CDR3 runs to 21 residues. CDR1 TVYSNPD and CDR2 GDNSRS come from the germline V gene (reference sequence). The CDR3 bases are TGTGCCTTTTCCTTCCTACGGGCATACTGGGGGATACGCTCGTACACCGGTAAACTCATCTTT. Translated: CAFSFLRAYWGIRSYTGKLIF. Full variable domain (missing parts from reference TRDV3 and TRDJ1): CDKVTQSSPDQTVASGSEVVLLCTYDTVYSNPDLFWYRIRPDYSFQFVFYGDNSRSEGADFTQGRFSVKHILTQKAFHLVISPVRTEDSATYYCAFSFLRAYWGIRSYTGKLIFGKGTRVTVEP.

Comments on this clone: This likely traces to a read error, being one base from a far larger clone. The sample has other DNA sequences that encode this CDR3 too. The genes are TRDV2 and TRDJ1, with TRDD3 matching over 10 bases. The J gene, left out of TCRdb, was set here by checking the DNA against germline. Germline V gives CDR1 GEAIGNYY, CDR2 EKD. The V and J ends lost 4 bases and 8 bases, in that order; junction bases with no gene match: 12. This CDR3 contains 15 residues. CDR3 residues: CACDGLGDRENKLIF. The CDR3 DNA follows: TGTGCCTGTGATGGGCTGGGGGATAGAGAAAACAAACTCATCTTT.

A few counts support this clone. This DNA's translation differs at residue 19 from TCRdb's protein, which comes from a much larger clone; a read error is likely, and the protein shown is translated from the DNA. With the J gene uncalled, the V gene is TRDV1; the table gives TRDD3 as D, unverified against the DNA. Germline V CDR1 and CDR2: TSWWSYY, QGS. This CDR3 has 20 residues. This chain's CDR3 is CALGDLGTYWGITNTDKLTF. The DNA of the CDR3 is TGTGCTCTTGGGGACCTAGGCACGTACTGGGGGATTACCAACACCGATAAACTCACCTTT.